The 19 T cell receptor beta chains below all came from one sample that was sequenced in a study of early T cells in non-severe SARS-CoV-2 infection. TCRdb reprocessed the 5' RACE reads via MiXCR and lists one record per CDR3 protein. The sample shows roughly 57,000 distinct CDR3 sequences, roughly 13% of them seen only once. Sequences were derived from whole blood, sampled at baseline. These TCRs come from an adult who was a healthcare worker with PCR-confirmed SARS-CoV-2 infection or an uninfected control (not recorded which).

This clonotype was observed a handful of times. The gene calls are TRBV5-4 and TRBJ1-2; a weak D match, TRBD1 (5 bases). The V end was cut by 4 bases, the J end by 8 bases, with 15 bases between. CDR3 size: 13 residues. CDR1 and CDR2 from the germline V gene are SGHNT and YYREEE (reference sequence). The CDR3, as DNA: TGTGCCAGCAGCCAAGCTTGGGGGGAGGGCTACACCTTC. Protein product: CASSQAWGEGYTF.

This clonotype was detected only a few times. The chain employs TRBV29-1 and TRBJ2-3; the match to TRBD1 covers 7 bases. V was pared by 3 bases and J by 3 bases, with 6 bases of the junction left unmatched. Germline assignment: CDR1 SQVTM and CDR2 ANQGSEA. The CDR3 is 14 residues long. The CDR3 sequence: CSVDTGEWTDTQYF. CDR3 bases: TGCAGCGTTGACACAGGGGAGTGGACAGATACGCAGTATTTT.

In this sample, this clonotype turned up a few times. J is TRBJ1-5 and V is TRBV18; D not resolved. Trimming stripped 2 bases from V and 6 bases from J, with 8 bases between. From germline, CDR1 is KGHSH and CDR2 LQKENI. The CDR3 length is 13 residues. CDR3 bases: TGTGCCAGCTCACCAGGGATGGCTCAGCCCCAGCATTTT. Translation gives CASSPGMAQPQHF.

The J gene is TRBJ2-1, the V gene TRBV7-2; D unresolved. Trimming left V 3 bases short and J 8 bases short, with 20 bases between. The CDR3 is made up of 16 amino acids. Germline CDR1 and CDR2: SGHTA and FQGNSA. CDR3 residues: CASSFDGYGSTDEQFF. The CDR3 DNA reads TGTGCCAGCAGCTTTGATGGCTACGGCTCTACGGATGAGCAGTTCTTC.

This rearrangement joins TRBV11-3 to TRBJ2-2; D not resolved. CDR1 SGHNT and CDR2 YENEEA come from the germline V gene. The V and J ends lost 5 bases and 8 bases respectively, with 6 bases between them. The CDR3 runs to 11 residues. This CDR3 is CASSPLGELFF. The DNA for the CDR3 is TGTGCCAGCAGCCCCCTGGGGGAGCTGTTTTTT.

The rearrangement joins TRBV20-1 to TRBJ2-1; 10 bases are a match to TRBD1. CDR1 is DFQATT and CDR2 is SNEGSKA in the germline V gene (reference sequence). Trimming removed 1 base from V and 2 bases from J; junction bases left unmatched: 5. The CDR3 sequence is 16 residues long. CDR3 sequence (DNA): TGCAGTGCTAGAGGGGTCGACAGGGGGCCCTACAATGAGCAGTTCTTC. It yields the protein CSARGVDRGPYNEQFF.

The J gene is TRBJ2-2, the V gene TRBV5-1; 7 nucleotides match TRBD1. Trimming cost V 7 bases and J 1 base; bases outside gene matches: 4. There are 14 residues in the CDR3. CDR1 SGHRS and CDR2 YFSETQ come from the germline V gene. This CDR3 is CASRGTVNTGELFF. The CDR3 bases are TGCGCCAGCCGAGGGACAGTGAACACCGGGGAGCTGTTTTTT.

This chain uses TRBV27 with TRBJ2-7, with D perhaps assigned TRBD1 or TRBD2 (5 bases each). The CDR3 is 17 residues long. CDR1 and CDR2 (germline): MNHEY, SMNVEV (reference sequence). V lost 5 bases and J lost 7, with 27 bases in between. CDR3 DNA: TGTGCCAGCAGTCCCACGGGACGCGGGTTCCAAGAAAGGGAGCAGTACTTC. Translated, it gives CASSPTGRGFQEREQYF.

This clonotype was found a few times. This chain uses TRBV12-3 or TRBV12-4 with TRBJ1-1; no clear D gene. The CDR3 length is 14 residues. V shed 2 bases and J shed 1 base, with 8 bases lying between them. CDR3 amino acids: CASSLRAQNTEAFF. The CDR3 DNA reads as TGTGCCAGCAGTTTACGGGCCCAGAACACTGAAGCTTTCTTT.

There are many counts of this clonotype. The chain combines TRBV3-1 with TRBJ2-1, with 7 positions matching TRBD2. V shed 3 bases, J shed 10 bases, and the junction held 9 bases outside the gene matches. Germline CDR1 and CDR2: LGHDT and YNNKEL (reference sequence). This CDR3 is built from 14 residues. CDR3 sequence: CASSQWTRLGEQFF. The CDR3 coding sequence is TGTGCCAGCAGCCAGTGGACTAGACTCGGGGAGCAGTTCTTC.

The sample holds many counts of this clonotype. The chain recombines TRBV5-1 with TRBJ1-5; the match to TRBD1 covers 11 bases. Per the germline V gene, CDR1 is SGHRS and CDR2 is YFSETQ. The CDR3 is 14 amino acids. V was pared by 4 bases and J by 7 bases, with 4 bases of the junction left unmatched. The CDR3 nucleotides are TGCGCCAGCAGCCCCTGGACAGGGGGCCAGCCCCAGCATTTT. It codes for CASSPWTGGQPQHF.

This clonotype was counted a single time. The CDR3 region has the DNA TGTGCCACCAGTGACCCCAGGACGAGAGAAGAGACCCAGTACTTC. Protein sequence: CATSDPRTREETQYF. This rearrangement joins TRBV24-1 to TRBJ2-5; D remains ambiguous. CDR1 is KGHDR and CDR2 is SFDVKD in the germline V gene. The CDR3 length is 15 residues. V was pared by 4 bases and J by 3 bases, with 14 bases between.

This clonotype was observed a few times. The chain couples TRBV9 to TRBJ1-4; D not resolved. Germline CDR1 is SGDLS and CDR2 is YYNGEE. V was shortened by 0 bases and J by 5 bases, with 8 bases between the two germline ends. This CDR3 comprises 14 residues. CDR3 sequence reads: CASSVAGGNEKLFF. Here the CDR3 DNA reads TGTGCCAGCAGCGTAGCAGGCGGGAATGAAAAACTGTTTTTT.

The V call is TRBV5-4, the J call TRBJ2-7; D could derive from TRBD1 or TRBD2 (5 bases each). V lost 4 bases, J lost 7 bases, and 18 bases lay in between. CDR1 SGHNT and CDR2 YYREEE come from the germline V gene (reference sequence). The length of the CDR3 is 14 residues. The CDR3 loop reads CASSLRGPGGEQYF. DNA of the CDR3: TGTGCCAGCAGCCTCCGGGGCCCAGGAGGAGAGCAGTACTTC.

This sequence joins TRBV28 and TRBJ1-4; D remains unclear. The germline V gene has CDR1 MDHEN and CDR2 SYDVKM. The CDR3 totals 15 residues. Trimming left V 6 bases short and J 6 bases short, with 17 bases between. CDR3 nucleotide sequence: TGTGCCAGCAGCCTCCCCGACGTAGGAGATGAAAAACTGTTTTTT. Encoded protein: CASSLPDVGDEKLFF.

V gene TRBV5-1 combines with J gene TRBJ1-1, with TRBD1 matching over 9 bases. The CDR3 consists of 14 residues. The ends lost 4 bases at V and 6 bases at J; junction bases unmatched: 7. Germline-derived CDR1 and CDR2 are SGHRS and YFSETQ. The CDR3 protein is CASSRGQGAAEAFF. CDR3 bases: TGCGCCAGCAGCCGGGGACAGGGAGCGGCTGAAGCTTTCTTT.

This clonotype was seen more than once but under ten times. The chain employs TRBV2 and TRBJ2-5; D not resolved. The V end lost 8 bases, the J end lost 1 base, and 2 bases lay between the germline ends. The CDR3 is 10 residues long. Germline values: CDR1 SNHLY, CDR2 FYNNEI. CDR3 protein: CASAQETQYF. DNA for the CDR3: TGTGCCAGCGCCCAAGAGACCCAGTACTTC. Looking up the rest from reference TRBV2 and TRBJ2-5 gives the full variable domain: EPEVTQTPSHQVTQMGQEVILRCVPISNHLYFYWYRQILGQKVEFLVSFYNNEISEKSEIFDDQFSVERPDGSNFTLKIRSTKLEDSAMYFCASAQETQYFGPGTRLLVL.

This clonotype occurred a few times. The chain uses TRBV3-1 and TRBJ1-1; no reliable D call. The ends were cut back, 0 bases at V and 5 bases at J, with 10 bases in the middle. CDR1 LGHDT and CDR2 YNNKEL come from the germline V gene (reference sequence). The CDR3 consists of 14 residues. Here the CDR3 DNA reads TGTGCCAGCAGCCAAGAGTCAACGGTAACTGAAGCTTTCTTT. Protein sequence: CASSQESTVTEAFF. The full variable domain, its missing parts supplied by reference TRBV3-1 and TRBJ1-1, is DTAVSQTPKYLVTQMGNDKSIKCEQNLGHDTMYWYKQDSKKFLKIMFSYNNKELIINETVPNRFSPKSPDKAHLNLHINSLELGDSAVYFCASSQESTVTEAFFGQGTRLTVV.

The chain links TRBV7-2 to TRBJ1-1; unclear D gene. The CDR3 totals 18 residues. Trimming removed 1 base from V and 0 bases from J, with 18 bases in between. Germline V gives CDR1 SGHTA, CDR2 FQGNSA. CDR3 in amino acids: CASSLVPLQHWMNTEAFF. CDR3 DNA: TGTGCCAGCAGCTTAGTTCCTTTGCAGCATTGGATGAACACTGAAGCTTTCTTT.